The 22 T cell receptor beta chains in this list originate from one sample, sequenced in a study. TCRdb recomputed calls from the RT-PCR reads with MiXCR, one row per CDR3 protein. This table has around 700,000 distinct CDR3 sequences, approximately 15% appearing once. Sequencing used memory CD4+ T cells from blood. All receptors come from a female donor in good health, serving as a healthy control.

There are a few counts of this clonotype. This chain joins TRBV5-1 and TRBJ1-1; 10 bases are a match to TRBD1. CDR1 SGHRS and CDR2 YFSETQ come from the germline V gene. J gave up 0 bases and V 8 bases, and 13 bases lay outside the gene matches. CDR3 size: 17 residues. Written as DNA, the CDR3 is TGCGCCAGTGGACCCGGGACAGGGGTTTTCATGAACACTGAAGCTTTCTTT. It specifies CASGPGTGVFMNTEAFF.

The chain employs TRBV20-1 and TRBJ1-6, with D hard to call. V lost 0 bases to trimming and J lost 0 bases, with 9 bases between them. The CDR3 contains 16 residues. Germline CDR1 DFQATT, CDR2 SNEGSKA (reference sequence). CDR3 DNA: TGCAGTGCTAGAGATTCGACGAGCTCCTATAATTCACCCCTCCACTTT. This sequence encodes CSARDSTSSYNSPLHF.

V usage is TRBV25-1 and J usage is TRBJ1-2; 9 nucleotides align to TRBD1. Germline V gene lookup returns CDR1 MGHDK and CDR2 SYGVNS. This CDR3 is 15 amino acids long. J was trimmed by 3 bases and V by 5 bases; bases with no gene match: 7. CDR3 DNA: TGTGCCAGCAGTTCCCCCGGGACAGGGCACTATGGCTACACCTTC. This sequence encodes CASSSPGTGHYGYTF.

The gene calls are TRBV6-2 or TRBV6-3 and TRBJ2-4, with 10 bases identical to TRBD1. Germline V gene lookup returns CDR1 MNHEY and CDR2 SVGEGT. The CDR3 has 15 residues. J lost 6 bases, V lost 4 bases, and 6 bases had no gene match. CDR3 in DNA: TGTGCCAGCAGTTCCGGGACAGGGGATCTAAACATTCAGTACTTC. Its protein is CASSSGTGDLNIQYF.

The genes are TRBV6-6 and TRBJ2-7; perhaps TRBD1 as D (6 bases). Germline V gives CDR1 MNHNY, CDR2 SVGAGI (reference sequence). The CDR3 covers 13 residues. The ends were cut back, 11 bases at V and 3 bases at J, with 17 bases in the middle. CDR3 coding DNA: TGTGCCGGACAGTCTAGCACAGACTACGAGCAGTACTTC. Amino acids: CAGQSSTDYEQYF.

This clonotype was detected ten times or more. The chain couples TRBV6-2 or TRBV6-3 to TRBJ2-4; D is possibly TRBD2 (5 bases). V dropped 2 bases and J dropped 0 bases, with 8 bases sitting between them. Germline CDR1 and CDR2: MNHEY and SVGEGT. The CDR3 has 15 residues. The CDR3 sequence: CASSYDGLAKNIQYF. CDR3 nucleotide sequence: TGTGCCAGCAGTTACGACGGACTAGCCAAAAACATTCAGTACTTC.

This clonotype appeared many times. V and J are TRBV5-6 and TRBJ2-7; 9 bases align to TRBD1. Germline CDR1 is SGHDT and CDR2 is YYEEEE. CDR3 length: 18 amino acids. V gave up 2 bases and J gave up 3 bases; unmatched junction bases: 15. The CDR3 sequence: CASSLPGQGPSTSYEQYF. As DNA, the CDR3 is TGTGCCAGCAGCTTACCGGGACAGGGACCCTCAACGAGCTACGAGCAGTACTTC.

This clonotype was seen only a few times. The rearrangement joins TRBV20-1 to TRBJ2-1; D ambiguous. The CDR3 is 12 amino acids. V was shortened by 1 base and J by 5 bases, with 6 bases between the two germline ends. CDR1 DFQATT and CDR2 SNEGSKA come from the germline V gene (reference sequence). This CDR3 reads CSARGLNNEQFF. DNA of the CDR3: TGCAGTGCTAGAGGACTTAACAATGAGCAGTTCTTC.

At least ten counts were recorded for this clonotype. The rearrangement joins TRBV29-1 to TRBJ2-7, with 9 bases fitting TRBD1. Germline values: CDR1 SQVTM, CDR2 ANQGSEA. With V trimmed by 3 bases and J by 6 bases, 9 bases remained unmatched. The length of the CDR3 is 14 residues. Written as DNA, the CDR3 is TGCAGCGTTGACAGGGGACAGGGCTTCGGCGAGCAGTACTTC. Translation: CSVDRGQGFGEQYF.

This clonotype was recorded many times. The chain joins TRBV10-3 to TRBJ1-4; D is unresolved. Germline V gives CDR1 ENHRY, CDR2 SYGVKD. There are 13 residues in the CDR3. Trimming left V 8 bases short and J 3 bases short, with 10 bases between. The CDR3 here is CAIQKAPNEKLFF. In DNA form, the CDR3 reads TGTGCCATCCAGAAGGCCCCTAATGAAAAACTGTTTTTT.

The chain employs TRBV7-8 and TRBJ1-3; 9 nucleotides align to TRBD1. The ends lost 2 bases at V and 0 bases at J; junction bases unmatched: 2. Per germline, CDR1 SGHVS and CDR2 FQNEAQ. This CDR3 spans 16 amino acids. The CDR3 sequence is CASSLRDRASGNTIYF. As DNA, the CDR3 is TGTGCCAGCAGCTTACGGGACAGGGCCTCTGGAAACACCATATATTTT.

Comment on this clonotype: A much larger clone sits a single nucleotide away, making a read error possible. V and J are TRBV7-2 and TRBJ2-5; no definite D call. The V and J ends lost 8 bases and 4 bases respectively, with 11 bases between them. The CDR3 is 12 residues long. Germline V gene lookup returns CDR1 SGHTA and CDR2 FQGNSA. CDR3 amino acids: CASGPYRETQYF. In DNA form, the CDR3 reads TGTGCCAGCGGCCCCTATAGAGAGACCCAGTACTTC.

This clonotype showed up just a few times. The V and J genes are TRBV19 and TRBJ2-3; 8 bases line up with TRBD1. The CDR3 sequence is 16 residues long. V shed 3 bases and J 2 bases; nucleotides not matched to a gene: 7. CDR1 and CDR2 (germline): LNHDA, SQIVND (reference sequence). As DNA, the CDR3 is TGTGCCAGTAGTATCCGGACAGGGACCTACACAGATACGCAGTATTTT. This translates into CASSIRTGTYTDTQYF.

This rearrangement joins TRBV30 to TRBJ2-3, with D perhaps TRBD1 (6 bases). Trimming took 5 bases from V and 0 from J, leaving 15 bases between them. CDR3 length: 15 amino acids. Germline V CDR1 and CDR2: GTSNPN, SVGIG (reference sequence). The CDR3: CAWARQVSSTDTQYF. CDR3 DNA sequence: TGTGCCTGGGCTAGACAGGTATCTAGCACAGATACGCAGTATTTT. The whole variable domain, filled in from reference TRBV30 and TRBJ2-3, reads SQTIHQWPATLVQPVGSPLSLECTVEGTSNPNLYWYRQAAGRGLQLLFYSVGIGQISSEVPQNLSASRPQDRQFILSSKKLLLSDSGFYLCAWARQVSSTDTQYFGPGTRLTVL.

Ten or more counts support this clonotype. The rearrangement links TRBV6-5 to TRBJ1-2, with D possibly TRBD1 on 6 matching bases. Trimming stripped 0 bases from V and 4 bases from J, with 12 bases between. The CDR3 extends over 15 amino acids. CDR1 MNHEY and CDR2 SVGAGI come from the germline V gene. DNA for the CDR3: TGTGCCAGCAGTTACTCTGGCAGGGGTGGCTATGGCTACACCTTC. Encoded protein: CASSYSGRGGYGYTF.

This clonotype was seen ten or more times. The V call is TRBV29-1, the J call TRBJ2-3; D remains ambiguous. Between the trimmed V and J ends, which lost 4 bases and 2 bases, there was a span of 16 bases. The CDR3 totals 15 residues. Germline V gene sequence: CDR1 SQVTM, CDR2 ANQGSEA. The CDR3 here is CSVGSDGSSTDTQYF. CDR3 coding DNA: TGCAGCGTTGGCAGTGATGGATCCTCCACAGATACGCAGTATTTT.

This clonotype appeared many times. V and J are TRBV10-3 and TRBJ1-3; possibly TRBD1 for D (5 bases). CDR3 size: 14 residues. The germline CDR1 and CDR2 sequences are ENHRY and SYGVKD. V dropped 10 bases and J dropped 8 bases, with 21 bases sitting between them. CDR3 sequence (DNA): TGTGCCAACGCAAAGGACCCCTCGGGGCACACCATATATTTT. Its translation is CANAKDPSGHTIYF.

This clonotype was seen a handful of times. The chain has TRBV24-1 and TRBJ1-2, with D unclear. V was trimmed by 0 bases and J by 5 bases, leaving 9 bases between them. The CDR3 runs to 14 residues. Germline-derived CDR1 and CDR2 are KGHDR and SFDVKD. CDR3: CATSDLSQVYGYTF. CDR3 in DNA: TGTGCCACCAGTGATTTGTCGCAGGTTTATGGCTACACCTTC.

The rearrangement links TRBV18 to TRBJ1-1, with 10 bases matching TRBD1. The CDR3 length is 13 residues. CDR1 is KGHSH and CDR2 is LQKENI in the germline V gene. V trimming: 4 bases; J trimming: 7 bases; junction bases outside the gene matches: 3. The CDR3 DNA reads TGTGCCAGCTCACGACAGGGGGCGAATGAAGCTTTCTTT. Residues: CASSRQGANEAFF.

The J gene is TRBJ2-7, the V gene TRBV12-3 or TRBV12-4; D might be TRBD1 (5 bases). Trimming cost V 8 bases and J 2 bases, with 13 bases left between them. This CDR3 is 13 amino acids long. CDR3 bases: TGTGCCAGCTCTCTACAGGAGCCCTACGAGCAGTACTTC. This codes for CASSLQEPYEQYF.

A few counts support this clonotype. The chain recombines TRBV12-3 or TRBV12-4 with TRBJ2-1; 9 positions agree with TRBD2. The CDR3 sequence is 14 residues long. The V gene end was trimmed by 2 bases and the J gene end by 5 bases; junction bases not matched to a gene: 1. CDR3 DNA sequence: TGTGCCAGCAGTTTATCTAGCGGGGACAATGAGCAGTTCTTC. It is translated as CASSLSSGDNEQFF.

This clonotype occurred many times. This chain connects TRBV4-3 to TRBJ2-6; tentative D call: TRBD1 (5 bases). The V and J ends lost 2 bases and 0 bases respectively, with 8 bases between them. The CDR3 spans 16 residues. The germline V gene encodes CDR1 LGHNA and CDR2 YSLEER. For the CDR3, the DNA is TGCGCCAGCAGCCAATCTGGACACTCTGGGGCCAACGTCCTGACTTTC. Translating it yields CASSQSGHSGANVLTF.